A single sample gave rise to the 7 T cell receptor beta chains below, sequenced in a study of blood T cells in healthy people across ages. Through a sample-barcoded 5' primer and a J-beta primer mix, a second PCR was run for about 6 to 11 cycles. TCRdb analysed the 5' RACE reads with MiXCR anew, one entry per CDR3 protein. This repertoire shows 850,000 to 1,000,000 distinct CDR3 sequences, around 48% found once; its top ten account for roughly an eighth. The material sequenced was blood. Receptors were obtained from a man aged 30-40 years in good health.

V gene TRBV12-3 or TRBV12-4 combines with J gene TRBJ2-4, with D perhaps being TRBD1 or TRBD2 (5 bases each). V shed 6 bases and J shed 7 bases, with 16 bases lying between them. The CDR3 extends over 14 amino acids. The CDR3: CASRLGQEGNIQYF. CDR3 sequence (DNA): TGTGCCAGCAGACTCGGACAAGAGGGGAACATTCAGTACTTC.

V gene TRBV5-1 combines with J gene TRBJ2-1; 10 nucleotides match TRBD2. Germline values: CDR1 SGHRS, CDR2 YFSETQ. V gave up 3 bases and J gave up 4 bases; unmatched junction bases: 7. This CDR3 spans 16 amino acids. The CDR3 sequence is CASSSTSGLPYNEQFF. As DNA, the CDR3 is TGCGCCAGCAGCTCGACTAGCGGGCTTCCATACAATGAGCAGTTCTTC.

Only a few counts were recorded for this clonotype. This rearrangement joins TRBV13 to TRBJ2-1; TRBD1 aligns across 7 bases. The length of the CDR3 is 15 residues. Trimming at V came to 5 bases and at J to 6 bases, leaving 10 bases not matched to a gene. Germline loops: CDR1 PRHDT, CDR2 FYEKMQ (reference sequence). This chain's CDR3 is CASSPRSTGTNEQFF. CDR3 coding DNA: TGTGCCAGCAGCCCAAGATCGACAGGGACCAATGAGCAGTTCTTC. Filled out from reference TRBV13 and TRBJ2-1, the complete variable domain reads AAGVIQSPRHLIKEKRETATLKCYPIPRHDTVYWYQQGPGQDPQFLISFYEKMQSDKGSIPDRFSAQQFSDYHSELNMSSLELGDSALYFCASSPRSTGTNEQFFGPGTRLTVL.

The V gene is TRBV5-1, the J gene TRBJ2-5, with 12 nucleotides matching TRBD2. The J call is in doubt because the DNA end fits TRBJ2-7 better. This CDR3 has 15 amino acids. In germline, CDR1 is SGHRS, CDR2 YFSETQ. The CDR3 is CASSFLAGGIDEQYF. In DNA form, the CDR3 reads TGCGCCAGCAGCTTTCTAGCGGGGGGGATCGACGAGCAGTACTTC.

The sample holds many counts of this clonotype. The V gene is TRBV4-1, the J gene TRBJ2-7; TRBD1 agrees at 7 bases. Trimming took 2 bases from V and 2 from J; bases not matched to a gene: 6. Looked up from germline, CDR1 is MGHRA and CDR2 is YSYEKL. There are 15 residues in the CDR3. The CDR3 loop reads CASSQPWTGAYEQYF. CDR3 coding DNA: TGCGCCAGCAGCCAACCCTGGACAGGAGCCTACGAGCAGTACTTC.

V is TRBV30 and J is TRBJ2-1, with D hard to call. CDR3 length equals 11 residues. Looked up from germline, CDR1 is GTSNPN and CDR2 is SVGIG (reference sequence). Between the trimmed V and J ends, which lost 0 bases and 10 bases, there was a span of 7 bases. The CDR3 region is CAWSVAEEQFF. DNA of the CDR3: TGTGCCTGGAGTGTCGCAGAGGAGCAGTTCTTC.

This sequence joins TRBV7-9 and TRBJ2-1; 8 nucleotides match TRBD2. After removal of 5 bases from V and 8 bases from J, the junction contained 11 bases not matched to a gene. In germline, CDR1 is SEHNR, CDR2 FQNEAQ (reference sequence). The CDR3 totals 15 residues. Here the CDR3 DNA reads TGTGCCAGCAGCGCCGGGGGGGCTGCCGGGGATGAGCAGTTCTTC. It translates to CASSAGGAAGDEQFF.